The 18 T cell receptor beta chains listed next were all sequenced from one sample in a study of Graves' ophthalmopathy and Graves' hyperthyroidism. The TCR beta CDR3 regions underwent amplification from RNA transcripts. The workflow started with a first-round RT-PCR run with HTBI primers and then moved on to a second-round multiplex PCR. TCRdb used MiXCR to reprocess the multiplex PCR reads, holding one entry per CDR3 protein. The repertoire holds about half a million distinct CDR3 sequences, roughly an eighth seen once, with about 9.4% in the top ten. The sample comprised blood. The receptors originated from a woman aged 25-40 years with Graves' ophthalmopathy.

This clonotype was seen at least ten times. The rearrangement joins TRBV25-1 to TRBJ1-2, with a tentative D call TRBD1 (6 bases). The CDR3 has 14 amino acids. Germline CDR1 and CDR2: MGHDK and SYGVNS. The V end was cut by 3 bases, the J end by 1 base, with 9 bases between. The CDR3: CASSEAGDNYGYTF. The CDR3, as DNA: TGTGCCAGCAGTGAGGCAGGGGATAACTATGGCTACACCTTC.

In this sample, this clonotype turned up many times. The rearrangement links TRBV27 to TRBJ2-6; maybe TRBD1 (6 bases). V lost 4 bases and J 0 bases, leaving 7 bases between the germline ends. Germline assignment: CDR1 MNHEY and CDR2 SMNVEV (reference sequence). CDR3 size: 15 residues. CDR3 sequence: CASSYRASGANVLTF. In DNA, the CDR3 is TGTGCCAGCAGTTACAGGGCCTCTGGGGCCAACGTCCTGACTTTC.

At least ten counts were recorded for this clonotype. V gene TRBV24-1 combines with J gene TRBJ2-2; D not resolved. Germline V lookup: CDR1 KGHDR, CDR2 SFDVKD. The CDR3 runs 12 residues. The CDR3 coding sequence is TGTGCGACGGACGCGAACACCGGGGAGCTGTTTTTT. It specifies CATDANTGELFF.

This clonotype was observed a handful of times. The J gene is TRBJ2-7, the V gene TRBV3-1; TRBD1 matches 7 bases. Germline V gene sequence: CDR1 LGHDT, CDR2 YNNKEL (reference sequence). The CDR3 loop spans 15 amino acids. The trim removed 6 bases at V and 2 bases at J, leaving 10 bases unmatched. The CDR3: CASSAWTGATYEQYF. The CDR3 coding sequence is TGTGCCAGCAGTGCCTGGACAGGTGCTACCTACGAGCAGTACTTC.

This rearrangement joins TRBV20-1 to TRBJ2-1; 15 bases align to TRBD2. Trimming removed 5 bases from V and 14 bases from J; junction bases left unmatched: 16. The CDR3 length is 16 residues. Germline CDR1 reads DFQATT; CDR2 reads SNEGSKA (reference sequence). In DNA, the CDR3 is TGCAGTGCTGCCCGATGGACTAGCGGGAGGGTCGGCGAGAAGTTCTTC. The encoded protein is CSAARWTSGRVGEKFF.

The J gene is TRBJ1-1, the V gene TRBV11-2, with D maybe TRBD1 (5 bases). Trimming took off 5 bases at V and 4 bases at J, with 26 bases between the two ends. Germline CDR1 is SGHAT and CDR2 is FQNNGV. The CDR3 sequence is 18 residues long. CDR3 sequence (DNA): TGTGCCAGCAGCCTTTACGGGACGGGTTCCGGGCGTGGCACTGAAGCTTTCTTT. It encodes CASSLYGTGSGRGTEAFF.

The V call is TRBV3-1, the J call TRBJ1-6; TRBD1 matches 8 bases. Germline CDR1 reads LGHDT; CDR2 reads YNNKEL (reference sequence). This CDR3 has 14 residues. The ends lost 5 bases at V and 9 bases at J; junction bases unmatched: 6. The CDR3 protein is CASSDGQGISPLHF. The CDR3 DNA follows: TGTGCCAGCAGCGATGGACAGGGCATTTCACCCCTCCACTTT.

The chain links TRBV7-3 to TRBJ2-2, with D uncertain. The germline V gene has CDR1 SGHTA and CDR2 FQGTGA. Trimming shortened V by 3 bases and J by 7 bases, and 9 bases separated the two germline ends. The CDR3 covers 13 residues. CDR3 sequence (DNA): TGTGCCAGCAGCTTGCTAGGCGGCGGGGAGCTGTTTTTT. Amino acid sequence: CASSLLGGGELFF.

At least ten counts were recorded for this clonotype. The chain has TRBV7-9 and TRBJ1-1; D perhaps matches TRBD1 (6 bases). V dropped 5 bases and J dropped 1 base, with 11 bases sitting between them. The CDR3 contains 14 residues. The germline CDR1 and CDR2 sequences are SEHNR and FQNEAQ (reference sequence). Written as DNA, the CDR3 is TGTGCCAGCAGCATATCAGGGGCGAACACTGAAGCTTTCTTT. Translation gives CASSISGANTEAFF.

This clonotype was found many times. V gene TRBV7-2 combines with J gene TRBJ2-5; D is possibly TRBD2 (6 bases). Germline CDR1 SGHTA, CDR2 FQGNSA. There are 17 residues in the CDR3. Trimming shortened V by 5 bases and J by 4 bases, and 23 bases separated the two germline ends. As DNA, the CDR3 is TGTGCCAGCAGCCAAGGGCTAGCGTCATTTCTAGGAGAGACCCAGTACTTC. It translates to CASSQGLASFLGETQYF. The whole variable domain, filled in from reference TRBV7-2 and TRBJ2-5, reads GAGVSQSPSNKVTEKGKDVELRCDPISGHTALYWYRQSLGQGLEFLIYFQGNSAPDKSGLPSDRFSAERTGGSVSTLTIQRTQQEDSAVYLCASSQGLASFLGETQYFGPGTRLLVL.

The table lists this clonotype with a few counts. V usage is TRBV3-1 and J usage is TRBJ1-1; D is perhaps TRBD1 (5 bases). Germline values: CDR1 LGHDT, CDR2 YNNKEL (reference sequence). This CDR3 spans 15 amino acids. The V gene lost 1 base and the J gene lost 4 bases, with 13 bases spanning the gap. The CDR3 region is CASSQAGGMGTEAFF. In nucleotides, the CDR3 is TGTGCCAGCAGCCAAGCTGGGGGAATGGGCACTGAAGCTTTCTTT.

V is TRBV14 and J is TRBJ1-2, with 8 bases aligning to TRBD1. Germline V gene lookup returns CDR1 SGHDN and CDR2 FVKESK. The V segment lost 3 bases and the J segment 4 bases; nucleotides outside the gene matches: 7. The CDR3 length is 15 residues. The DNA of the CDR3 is TGTGCCAGCAGCCAGGGGACCGGGACAGGCTATGGCTACACCTTC. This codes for CASSQGTGTGYGYTF.

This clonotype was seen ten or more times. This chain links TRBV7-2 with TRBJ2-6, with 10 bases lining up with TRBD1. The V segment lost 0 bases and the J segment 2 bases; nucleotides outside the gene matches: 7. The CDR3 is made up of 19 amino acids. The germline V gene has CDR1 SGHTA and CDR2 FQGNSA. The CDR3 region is CASSLAPGTGEAGANVLTF. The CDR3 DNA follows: TGTGCCAGCAGCTTAGCCCCCGGGACAGGGGAGGCTGGGGCCAACGTCCTGACTTTC. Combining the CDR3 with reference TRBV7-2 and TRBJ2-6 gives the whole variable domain GAGVSQSPSNKVTEKGKDVELRCDPISGHTALYWYRQSLGQGLEFLIYFQGNSAPDKSGLPSDRFSAERTGGSVSTLTIQRTQQEDSAVYLCASSLAPGTGEAGANVLTFGAGSRLTVL.

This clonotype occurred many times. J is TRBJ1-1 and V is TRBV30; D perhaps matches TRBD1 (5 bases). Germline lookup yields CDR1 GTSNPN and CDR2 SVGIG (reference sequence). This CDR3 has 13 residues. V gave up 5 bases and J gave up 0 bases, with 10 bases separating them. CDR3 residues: CAWGDGMNTEAFF. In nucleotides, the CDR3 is TGTGCCTGGGGGGACGGAATGAACACTGAAGCTTTCTTT.

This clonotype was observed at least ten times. CDR3 DNA sequence: TGCAGTGCTAGAGACAGAGCCGAAGCTTTCTTT. Amino acid sequence: CSARDRAEAFF. The chain combines TRBV20-1 with TRBJ1-1; D ambiguous. The CDR3 sequence is 11 residues long. V lost 0 bases and J lost 8, with 7 bases in between. Per the germline V gene, CDR1 is DFQATT and CDR2 is SNEGSKA (reference sequence).

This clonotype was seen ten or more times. CDR3 DNA: TGCAGTGCTAGAGAGGGAACGAACACTGAAGCTTTCTTT. It translates to CSAREGTNTEAFF. The V call is TRBV20-1, the J call TRBJ1-1; D is uncertain. The V gene lost 0 bases and the J gene lost 1 base, with 6 bases spanning the gap. From germline, CDR1 is DFQATT and CDR2 SNEGSKA (reference sequence). This CDR3 region has 13 residues.

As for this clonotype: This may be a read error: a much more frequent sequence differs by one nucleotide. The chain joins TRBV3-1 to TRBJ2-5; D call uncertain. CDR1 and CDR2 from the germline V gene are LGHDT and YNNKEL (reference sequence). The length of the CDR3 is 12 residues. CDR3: CTSSQVVKTQYF. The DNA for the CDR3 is TGTACCAGCAGCCAAGTGGTAAAGACCCAGTACTTC.

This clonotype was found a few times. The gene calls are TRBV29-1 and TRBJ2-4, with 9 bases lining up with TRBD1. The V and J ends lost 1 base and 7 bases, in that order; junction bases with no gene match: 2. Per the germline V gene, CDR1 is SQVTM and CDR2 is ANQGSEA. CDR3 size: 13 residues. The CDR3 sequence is CSVEGQGENIQYF. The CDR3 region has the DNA TGCAGCGTTGAAGGACAGGGGGAGAACATTCAGTACTTC. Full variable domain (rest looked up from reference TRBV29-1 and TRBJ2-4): SAVISQKPSRDICQRGTSLTIQCQVDSQVTMMFWYRQQPGQSLTLIATANQGSEATYESGFVIDKFPISRPNLTFSTLTVSNMSPEDSSIYLCSVEGQGENIQYFGAGTRLSVL.